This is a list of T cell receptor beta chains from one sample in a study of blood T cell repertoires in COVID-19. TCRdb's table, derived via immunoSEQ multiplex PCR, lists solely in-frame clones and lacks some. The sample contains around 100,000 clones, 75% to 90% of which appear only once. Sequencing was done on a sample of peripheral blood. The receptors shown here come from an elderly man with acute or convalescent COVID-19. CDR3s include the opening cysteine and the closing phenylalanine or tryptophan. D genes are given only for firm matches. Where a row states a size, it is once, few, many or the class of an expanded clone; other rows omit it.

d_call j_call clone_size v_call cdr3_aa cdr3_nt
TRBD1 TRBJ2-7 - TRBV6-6 CASRPGQPYEQYF TGTGCCAGCAGACCGGGACAGCCCTACGAGCAGTACTTC
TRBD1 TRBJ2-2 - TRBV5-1 CASSRDRGTGELFF TGCGCCAGCAGCCGGGACAGGGGCACCGGGGAGCTGTTTTTT
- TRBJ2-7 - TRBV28 CATGRDEQYF TGTGCCACCGGCAGGGACGAGCAGTACTTC
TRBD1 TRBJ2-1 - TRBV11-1 CASSFVRGPGNEQFF TGTGCCAGCAGCTTTGTCAGGGGGCCGGGAAATGAGCAGTTCTTC
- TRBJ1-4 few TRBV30 CAWSIQGELFF TGTGCCTGGAGCATACAGGGAGAACTGTTTTTT
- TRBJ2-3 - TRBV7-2 CASSLDFGDTQYF TGTGCCAGCAGCTTAGATTTCGGAGATACGCAGTATTTT
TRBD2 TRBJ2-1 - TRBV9 CASSASGRQGEQFF TGTGCCAGCAGCGCTAGCGGGAGACAGGGTGAGCAGTTCTTC
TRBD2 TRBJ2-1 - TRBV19 CASSNQPQIAGHNEQFF TGTGCCAGTAGTAACCAACCACAGATAGCGGGCCACAATGAGCAGTTCTTC
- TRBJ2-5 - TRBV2 CASSTRETQYF TGTGCCAGCAGTACTCGAGAGACCCAGTACTTC
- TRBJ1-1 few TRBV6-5 CASSYVTIQGAEAFF TGTGCCAGCAGTTACGTGACAATACAAGGCGCTGAAGCTTTCTTT
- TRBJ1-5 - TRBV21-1 CARHTRDSNQPQHF TGTGCCAGGCATACCAGGGATAGCAATCAGCCCCAGCATTTT
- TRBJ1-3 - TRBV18 CASSPFDSASGNTIYF TGTGCCAGCTCACCATTCGACAGCGCCTCTGGAAACACCATATATTTT
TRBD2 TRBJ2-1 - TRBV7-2 CATSLGPSGSGYNEQFF TGTGCCACCTCTCTAGGCCCTAGCGGGAGTGGGTACAATGAGCAGTTCTTC
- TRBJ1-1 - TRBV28 CASSPWTSGDTEAFF TGTGCCAGCAGTCCCTGGACGTCGGGGGACACTGAAGCTTTCTTT
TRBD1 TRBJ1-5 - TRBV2 CASRVDRGRYQPQHF TGTGCCAGCAGGGTTGACAGGGGGCGATATCAGCCCCAGCATTTT
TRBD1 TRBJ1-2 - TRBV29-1 CSGGDSSYGYTF TGCAGCGGTGGGGACAGTAGCTATGGCTACACCTTC
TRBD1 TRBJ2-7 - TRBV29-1 CSVGPGQGALSSYEQYF TGCAGCGTTGGGCCGGGACAGGGGGCTCTATCATCCTACGAGCAGTACTTC
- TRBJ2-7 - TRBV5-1 CASSLGQSYEQYF TGCGCCAGCAGCTTGGGACAAAGCTACGAGCAGTACTTC
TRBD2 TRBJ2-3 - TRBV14 CASSKGTSGTQDTQYF TGTGCCAGCAGCAAGGGGACTAGCGGGACTCAAGATACGCAGTATTTT
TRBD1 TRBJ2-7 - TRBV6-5 CASSAGTGGSYEQYF TGTGCCAGCAGCGCTGGGACAGGGGGGTCCTACGAGCAGTACTTC
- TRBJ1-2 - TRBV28 CASSTGFGGAGSGGYTF TGTGCCAGCAGCACCGGCTTCGGTGGGGCAGGGTCTGGAGGCTACACCTTC
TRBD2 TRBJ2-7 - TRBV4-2 CASSQDPPGLADYEQYF TGTGCCAGCAGCCAAGATCCCCCGGGACTAGCGGACTACGAGCAGTACTTC
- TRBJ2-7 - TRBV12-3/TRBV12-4 CASSLGHEQYF TGTGCCAGCAGTTTAGGGCACGAGCAGTACTTC
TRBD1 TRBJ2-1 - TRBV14 CASSRTGGYNEQFF TGTGCCAGCAGCCGGACAGGGGGTTACAATGAGCAGTTCTTC
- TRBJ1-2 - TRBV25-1 CASSELNNLYGYTF TGTGCCAGCAGTGAATTGAACAACCTCTATGGCTACACCTTC
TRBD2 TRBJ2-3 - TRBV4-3 CASSQDLLARGTDTQYF TGCGCCAGCAGCCAAGATCTACTAGCGCGGGGCACAGATACGCAGTATTTT
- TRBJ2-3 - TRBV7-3 CASSSANTDTQYF TGTGCCAGCAGCTCCGCGAACACAGATACGCAGTATTTT
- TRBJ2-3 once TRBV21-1 CASSYLERTGGRGRRESTDTQYF TGTGCCAGCAGCTATCTAGAGAGGACAGGGGGAAGGGGTAGGAGGGAGAGCACAGATACGCAGTATTTT
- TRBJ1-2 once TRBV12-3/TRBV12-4 CASSLEQYYGYTF TGTGCCAGCAGTTTAGAACAGTACTATGGCTACACCTTC